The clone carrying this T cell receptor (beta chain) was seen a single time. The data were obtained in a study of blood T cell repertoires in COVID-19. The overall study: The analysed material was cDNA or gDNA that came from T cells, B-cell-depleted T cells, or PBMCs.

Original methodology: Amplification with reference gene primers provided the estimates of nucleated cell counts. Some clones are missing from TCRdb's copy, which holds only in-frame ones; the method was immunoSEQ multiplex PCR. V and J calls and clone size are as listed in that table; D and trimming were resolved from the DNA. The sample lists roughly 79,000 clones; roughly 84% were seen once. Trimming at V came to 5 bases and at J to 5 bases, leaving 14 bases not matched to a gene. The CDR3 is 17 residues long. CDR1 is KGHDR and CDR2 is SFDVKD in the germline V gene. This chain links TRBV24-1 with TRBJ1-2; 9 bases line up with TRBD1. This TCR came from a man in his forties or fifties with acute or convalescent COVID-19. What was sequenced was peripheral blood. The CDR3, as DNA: TGTGCCACCAGTGCCTCCCCGGGGACAGGGTTGGAATATGGCTACACCTTC. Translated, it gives CATSASPGTGLEYGYTF.